This TCR beta chain was obtained from a study of shared clonotypes between healthy human individuals. At the level of the study: Donors had three CD4 naive, three CD4 memory, two CD8 naive and one CD8 memory plate apiece. Findings and limits, study-wide: Large sequencing depth failed to make sorted-subset sequencing complete, rarefaction showed. Shared across a handful of donors were roughly 4.7% of the naive CD4 clonotypes.

CD45RO-negative, CCR7-selected cells formed the naive CD8 fraction, which excluded terminally differentiated effector memory CD45RA+ cells. Deep-level running was used for the assay. Produced via immunoSEQ multiplex PCR; TCRdb's table is partial and in-frame only. The table has about 580,000 clones, roughly 98% seen once; the top ten hold more than 0.3%. This CDR3 contains 17 residues. Trimming removed 1 base at V and 2 bases at J, with 15 bases between. CDR1 and CDR2 (germline): KGHSY, FQNENV. Comment on this clone: Its specificity is not known.

The chain has TRBV16 and TRBJ2-1, with D unclear. The sequencing input was naive CD8+ T cells sorted from blood. The TCR was taken from a man aged 30 to 45 in good health. The CDR3 DNA reads TGTGCCAGCAGCCAATTGGGTGCCTCCCCAGCCTACAATGAGCAGTTCTTC. Its protein product is CASSQLGASPAYNEQFF.